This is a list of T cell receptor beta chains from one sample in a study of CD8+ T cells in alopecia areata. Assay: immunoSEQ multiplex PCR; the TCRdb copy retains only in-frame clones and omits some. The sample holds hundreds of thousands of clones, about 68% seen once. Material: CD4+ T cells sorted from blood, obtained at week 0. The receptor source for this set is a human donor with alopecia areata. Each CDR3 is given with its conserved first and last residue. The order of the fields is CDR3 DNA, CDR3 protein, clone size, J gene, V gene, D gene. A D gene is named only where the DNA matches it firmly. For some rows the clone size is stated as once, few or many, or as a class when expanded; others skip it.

TGTGCCAGCAGTGATATAGGACAGGGCCCCCACTTT,CASSDIGQGPHF,once,TRBJ1-6,TRBV6-5,TRBD1
TGTGCCAGCAGCCAATTTAAGCGACTAGACTACAATGAGCAGTTCTTC,CASSQFKRLDYNEQFF,-,TRBJ2-1,TRBV14,-
TGTGCCAGCAGAAACGCAGGGGGCACTGAAGCTTTCTTT,CASRNAGGTEAFF,-,TRBJ1-1,TRBV6-5,TRBD1
TGTGCCAGCAGCCCACCGGGACAGGTGGGACAGCCCCAGCATTTT,CASSPPGQVGQPQHF,once,TRBJ1-5,TRBV2,TRBD1
TGTGCCAGCAGCTTCCGGGCAAACGGGGAGCAGTACTTC,CASSFRANGEQYF,-,TRBJ2-7,TRBV7-2,-
TGTGCCAGCAGCCCCGGGTGGGGCGCTACCTATGGCTACACCTTC,CASSPGWGATYGYTF,-,TRBJ1-2,TRBV5-8,-
TGTGCCAACACTCGGGGGAGAATTAGCTCCTACGAGCAGTACTTC,CANTRGRISSYEQYF,-,TRBJ2-7,TRBV19,-
TGTGCCAGCAGCCCCGGCGGGCAGGGCTATGGCTACACCTTC,CASSPGGQGYGYTF,once,TRBJ1-2,TRBV5-5,-
TGCGCCAGCAGCGGCAGGGGAGAAGGCACTGAAGCTTTCTTT,CASSGRGEGTEAFF,-,TRBJ1-1,TRBV5-1,-
TGTGCCATCAGTGACGGAGTGGCCACGGCGTATGGCTACACCTTC,CAISDGVATAYGYTF,few,TRBJ1-2,TRBV10-3,-